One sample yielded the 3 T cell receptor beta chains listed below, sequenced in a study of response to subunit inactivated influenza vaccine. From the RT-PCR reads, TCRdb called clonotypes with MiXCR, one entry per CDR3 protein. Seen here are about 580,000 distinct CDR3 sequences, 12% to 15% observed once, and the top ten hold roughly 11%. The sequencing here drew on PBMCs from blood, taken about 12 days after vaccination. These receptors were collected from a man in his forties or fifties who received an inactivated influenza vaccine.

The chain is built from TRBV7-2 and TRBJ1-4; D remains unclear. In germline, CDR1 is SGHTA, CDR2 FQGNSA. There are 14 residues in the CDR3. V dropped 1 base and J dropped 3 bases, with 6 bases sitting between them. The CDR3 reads CASSLELANEKLFF. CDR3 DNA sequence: TGTGCCAGCAGCTTAGAGTTGGCTAATGAAAAACTGTTTTTT.

CDR3 in DNA: TGCGCCAGCAGCTTGGGGCAGAGGTCCGGGGAGCTGTTTTTT. Translation: CASSLGQRSGELFF. The chain couples TRBV5-1 to TRBJ2-2, with D unclear. This CDR3 has 14 amino acids. V lost 0 bases, J lost 6 bases, and 9 bases lay in between. Germline lookup yields CDR1 SGHRS and CDR2 YFSETQ.

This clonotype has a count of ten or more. The CDR3 region is CASSFWQGTNEQYF. The DNA of the CDR3 is TGTGCCAGCAGCTTTTGGCAGGGGACCAACGAGCAGTACTTC. The chain combines TRBV7-2 with TRBJ2-7; maybe TRBD1 (6 bases). The CDR3 spans 14 residues. Trimming removed 3 bases from V and 5 bases from J, with 14 bases in between. The germline CDR1 and CDR2 sequences are SGHTA and FQGNSA.